One sample yielded the 28 T cell receptor beta chains listed below, sequenced in a study. TCRdb used MiXCR to reprocess the 5' RACE reads, holding one entry per CDR3 protein. The data show 40,000 to 65,000 distinct CDR3 sequences, approximately 23% seen once. Input material: tumor-infiltrating naive CD4+ T cells sorted from the breast tumor. Subset reported: naive CD4+ T cells, CD4+CD45RA+CD25-. The receptors derive from a female donor with breast cancer.

In this sample, this clonotype is medium-sized. The chain is built from TRBV9 and TRBJ2-3; a weak D match, TRBD2 (5 bases). Germline V gene data show CDR1 as SGDLS and CDR2 as YYNGEE. With 3 bases removed from V and 2 bases from J, the gap between germline ends came to 13 bases. The CDR3 loop spans 15 amino acids. CDR3 protein: CASSAGNRPTDTQYF. The CDR3 DNA is TGTGCCAGCAGCGCCGGGAACAGACCCACAGATACGCAGTATTTT.

CDR3 region: CSASRDRAPYSYAYEQYF. Written as DNA, the CDR3 is TGCAGTGCTAGCCGGGACAGGGCCCCATATTCGTACGCCTACGAGCAGTACTTC. This rearrangement joins TRBV20-1 to TRBJ2-7; TRBD1 agrees at 9 bases. Trimming took 3 bases from V and 2 from J; bases not matched to a gene: 17. The CDR3 contains 18 residues. Germline V gene data show CDR1 as DFQATT and CDR2 as SNEGSKA (reference sequence).

This clonotype was observed a few times. Relative to the germline gene, one junction end is altered; a read error may explain this. The chain combines TRBV6-6 with TRBJ2-7, with 11 nucleotides matching TRBD1. Germline V CDR1 and CDR2: MNHNY, SVGAGI (reference sequence). CDR3 size: 15 residues. CDR3 region: CASSHSPGQGAEQYF. CDR3 DNA: TGTGCCAGCAGTCACTCGCCTGGACAGGGGGCCGAGCAGTACTTC.

The rearrangement joins TRBV29-1 to TRBJ2-3, with 15 bases fitting TRBD2. Per germline, CDR1 SQVTM and CDR2 ANQGSEA. This CDR3 region has 14 residues. V dropped 4 bases and J dropped 5; count of bases not matched to a gene: 1. In DNA, the CDR3 is TGCAGCGTTGCGGGACTAGCGGGAGGAGATACGCAGTATTTT. Protein: CSVAGLAGGDTQYF.

Comment on this clonotype: The junction departs from the called germline gene at one end, perhaps through a read error. V is TRBV15 and J is TRBJ1-5, with D unresolved. Germline V CDR1 and CDR2: LNHNV, YYDKDF (reference sequence). The CDR3 is 15 amino acids. In DNA form, the CDR3 reads TGTGCCACCAACAGCGGAGGGTTTAGCAATCAGCCCCAGCATTTC. Translated: CATNSGGFSNQPQHF.

This chain joins TRBV9 and TRBJ2-1; D is uncertain. V was cut by 4 bases and J by 5 bases, with 13 bases left in between. This CDR3 is built from 14 residues. CDR1 and CDR2 (germline): SGDLS, YYNGEE. CDR3 coding DNA: TGTGCCAGCAGCTTCCCTCCTACTCACAATGAGCAGTTCTTC. This encodes CASSFPPTHNEQFF.

Note on this clonotype: The junction differs from germline at one of its ends, possibly a read error. The CDR3 reads CASSLYGGGYNEQFF. DNA for the CDR3: TGTGCCAGCAGCTTATATGGGGGGGGTTACAATGAACAGTTCTTC. V gene TRBV7-2 combines with J gene TRBJ2-1; 7 bases agree with TRBD2. Germline-derived CDR1 and CDR2 are SGHTA and FQGNSA. The CDR3 has 15 residues.

The V gene is TRBV7-9, the J gene TRBJ2-5, with 8 bases that match TRBD1. Germline values: CDR1 SEHNR, CDR2 FQNEAQ (reference sequence). The CDR3 loop spans 15 amino acids. Trimming took 5 bases from V and 5 from J; bases not matched to a gene: 10. The CDR3 protein is CASSLLGQGGETQYF. CDR3 DNA: TGTGCCAGCAGCCTCCTCGGACAGGGCGGGGAGACCCAGTACTTC.

There are a few counts of this clonotype. The chain combines TRBV4-1 with TRBJ1-5, with D uncertain. In germline, CDR1 is MGHRA, CDR2 YSYEKL. CDR3 length equals 13 residues. V was clipped by 4 bases and J by 9 bases, with 13 bases between them. CDR3 DNA sequence: TGCGCCAGCAGCCCCCTTGTGAGTGCGCCCCAGCATTTT. Translating it yields CASSPLVSAPQHF.

This clonotype was observed a handful of times. The rearrangement joins TRBV7-2 to TRBJ1-5; D unresolved. This CDR3 is built from 13 residues. Germline V CDR1 and CDR2: SGHTA, FQGNSA. V shed 5 bases and J shed 5 bases, with 10 bases lying between them. CDR3 bases: TGTGCCAGCAGCCCTCAACGGGATCAGCCCCAGCATTTT. Translated, it gives CASSPQRDQPQHF.

This clonotype was counted a few times. The chain joins TRBV20-1 to TRBJ2-1; 9 positions agree with TRBD2. V shed 4 bases, J shed 4 bases, and the junction held 8 bases outside the gene matches. Germline values: CDR1 DFQATT, CDR2 SNEGSKA (reference sequence). The CDR3 has 15 residues. The CDR3 protein is CSATDSAGGYNEQFF. CDR3 nucleotide sequence: TGCAGTGCTACGGATTCAGCGGGAGGATACAATGAGCAGTTCTTC.

Only a few counts were recorded for this clonotype. This chain uses TRBV12-3 or TRBV12-4 with TRBJ2-2; D remains unclear. Trimming left V 2 bases short and J 8 bases short, with 3 bases between. The CDR3 sequence is 11 residues long. In DNA form, the CDR3 reads TGTGCCAGCAGTTTAATTGGGGAGCTGTTTTTT. It codes for CASSLIGELFF.

The gene calls are TRBV12-3 or TRBV12-4 and TRBJ2-1, with D possibly matching TRBD2 (5 bases). V dropped 6 bases and J dropped 7 bases, with 10 bases sitting between them. The CDR3 extends over 12 amino acids. In DNA form, the CDR3 reads TGTGCCAGCAGACCCACTAGTAATGAGCAGTTCTTC. Residues: CASRPTSNEQFF.

As for this clonotype: The conserved closing phenylalanine or tryptophan is absent in this CDR3, likely reflecting a read error. V and J are TRBV7-9 and TRBJ1-2; D is perhaps TRBD1 (5 bases). Germline V gene lookup returns CDR1 SEHNR and CDR2 FQNEAQ (reference sequence). With 5 bases removed from V and 3 bases from J, the gap between germline ends came to 10 bases. This CDR3 has 13 residues. The CDR3 DNA reads as TGTGCCAGCAGCCCGTCCAGGGACTATGGCTACACCGTC. It yields the protein CASSPSRDYGYTV.

The chain has TRBV27 and TRBJ2-7, with a tentative D call TRBD1 (6 bases). This CDR3 contains 13 residues. Germline V gene lookup returns CDR1 MNHEY and CDR2 SMNVEV (reference sequence). Between the trimmed V and J ends, which lost 4 bases and 7 bases, there was a span of 14 bases. The CDR3 nucleotides read TGTGCCAGCAGTTCCGAAACCAGGGGTGAGCAGTACTTC. Its translation is CASSSETRGEQYF.

The CDR3 DNA sequence: TGCAGTGCTAGCTACCCCAACCACTTCAACACTGAAGCTTTCTTT. Translating gives CSASYPNHFNTEAFF. The chain links TRBV20-1 to TRBJ1-1, with D hard to call. The CDR3 is 15 residues long. Trimming shortened V by 3 bases and J by 2 bases, and 16 bases separated the two germline ends. Germline loops: CDR1 DFQATT, CDR2 SNEGSKA (reference sequence).

As to this clonotype: Compared with germline, one end of the junction differs, possibly owing to a read error. The chain joins TRBV6-5 to TRBJ2-7, with 11 bases fitting TRBD1. The CDR3 loop spans 15 amino acids. CDR1 MNHEY and CDR2 SVGAGI come from the germline V gene. Written as DNA, the CDR3 is TGTACCAGCAGTTATGACGGACAGGGGGCTTACGAGCAGTACTTC. This sequence encodes CTSSYDGQGAYEQYF.

This clonotype was observed a handful of times. This chain uses TRBV5-1 with TRBJ1-1; D not certain. CDR3 size: 14 residues. Germline CDR1 SGHRS, CDR2 YFSETQ. Trimming shortened V by 2 bases and J by 7 bases, and 15 bases separated the two germline ends. The chain's CDR3 is CASSFYPRTIEAFF. The CDR3 bases are TGCGCCAGCAGCTTCTACCCGAGGACTATTGAAGCTTTCTTT.

In this sample, this clonotype turned up many times. V and J are TRBV9 and TRBJ1-2; D possibly corresponds to TRBD1 (5 bases). Trimming removed 4 bases from V and 3 bases from J, with 16 bases in between. This CDR3 is built from 15 residues. Germline V lookup: CDR1 SGDLS, CDR2 YYNGEE. Here the CDR3 DNA reads TGTGCCAGCAGCCGGGGGAGAACGTCGGACTATGGCTACACCTTC. It codes for CASSRGRTSDYGYTF.

A few counts support this clonotype. Just one base apart from a much larger clone, this may be a read error. This chain uses TRBV12-3 or TRBV12-4 with TRBJ2-1; 8 bases align to TRBD2. The V gene end was trimmed by 6 bases and the J gene end by 6 bases; junction bases not matched to a gene: 13. The length of the CDR3 is 16 residues. CDR3 coding DNA: TGTGCCAGCAGCCCTCGTCCCGGGACTAGTAGCAATGAGCAGTTCTTC. This translates into CASSPRPGTSSNEQFF.

This clonotype was recorded only once. A read error may be the cause here, since a much bigger clone is one base away. V gene TRBV12-3 or TRBV12-4 combines with J gene TRBJ1-1; 8 bases are shared with TRBD1. The CDR3 contains 13 residues. V shed 6 bases and J 6 bases; nucleotides not matched to a gene: 6. The CDR3: CASSRTGISEAFF. CDR3 nucleotides: TGTGCCAGCAGCCGGACAGGGATCTCTGAAGCTTTCTTT.

A single count supports this clonotype. The V call is TRBV24-1, the J call TRBJ2-5; 8 bases line up with TRBD2. The CDR3 is made up of 15 amino acids. J gave up 1 base and V 4 bases, and 4 bases lay outside the gene matches. The germline gives CDR1 KGHDR, CDR2 SFDVKD. CDR3 protein: CATSEPGLAQETQYF. DNA of the CDR3: TGTGCCACCAGTGAACCCGGACTAGCCCAAGAGACCCAGTACTTC.

The chain has TRBV24-1 and TRBJ2-6; 7 bases line up with TRBD1. Germline V gives CDR1 KGHDR, CDR2 SFDVKD. The CDR3 has 17 residues. With V trimmed by 2 bases and J by 0 bases, 3 bases remained unmatched. The CDR3 spells CATSDSDRSSGANVLTF. CDR3 nucleotide sequence: TGTGCCACCAGTGATTCGGACAGGAGCTCTGGGGCCAACGTCCTGACTTTC.

This clonotype was seen repeatedly, ten times or more. The chain uses TRBV6-5 and TRBJ2-7; 8 bases align to TRBD2. The germline V gene has CDR1 MNHEY and CDR2 SVGAGI. The CDR3 totals 15 residues. J lost 6 bases, V lost 2 bases, and 9 bases had no gene match. In nucleotides, the CDR3 is TGTGCCAGCAGTTACAAGGCGGGACTAGGATCCGAGCAGTACTTC. It codes for CASSYKAGLGSEQYF.

J is TRBJ2-7 and V is TRBV18, with 7 bases fitting TRBD1. Germline values: CDR1 KGHSH, CDR2 LQKENI. J was trimmed by 2 bases and V by 3 bases; bases with no gene match: 4. There are 14 residues in the CDR3. The CDR3 bases are TGTGCCAGCTCACCGTGGGACAGAGCCTACGAGCAGTACTTC. Its translation: CASSPWDRAYEQYF.

In this sample, this clonotype turned up a few times. The chain couples TRBV18 to TRBJ1-2, with D possibly TRBD1 on 6 matching bases. Germline V gene lookup returns CDR1 KGHSH and CDR2 LQKENI. This CDR3 has 12 amino acids. The V end lost 3 bases, the J end lost 5 bases, and 7 bases lay between the germline ends. CDR3 DNA sequence: TGTGCCAGCTCACCGAGGGGGTATGGCTACACCTTC. This codes for CASSPRGYGYTF.

This chain uses TRBV12-3 or TRBV12-4 with TRBJ1-4, with D unclear. The CDR3 spans 15 residues. Trimming shortened V by 5 bases and J by 7 bases, and 17 bases separated the two germline ends. The DNA of the CDR3 is TGTGCCAGCAGTCCTAGGAACAACCGAGGTGAAAAACTGTTTTTT. This gives the protein CASSPRNNRGEKLFF.

This clonotype was seen many times. The rearrangement links TRBV7-9 to TRBJ2-3; D not certain. This CDR3 is built from 16 residues. CDR1 and CDR2 (germline): SEHNR, FQNEAQ (reference sequence). Deletions cut 0 bases from V and 2 bases from J, with 12 bases between. The CDR3 protein is CASSLAGATSTDTQYF. The CDR3 DNA follows: TGTGCCAGCAGCTTAGCTGGCGCTACCTCCACAGATACGCAGTATTTT.